This is a list of T cell receptor beta chains from one sample in a study of beta chain features in type 1 diabetes. Libraries were prepared by immunoSEQ multiplex PCR; TCRdb keeps only in-frame clonotypes and omits some of them. The table has some 270,000 clones, under 8.5% seen once. The sample taken for sequencing was central memory CD4+ T cells from blood. These receptors were taken from a woman younger than 35 in good health. The CDR3 runs from the conserved cysteine through the conserved F or W. The order of the fields is D gene, J gene, V gene, clone size, CDR3 protein, CDR3 DNA. D genes are given only for firm matches. Clone size is not always given. Where it is, it says once, few, many or a class for expanded clones.

>.|TRBJ1-2|TRBV5-6|.
CASSLWAQGNYGYTF
TGTGCCAGCAGCTTGTGGGCGCAGGGGAACTATGGCTACACCTTC
>.|TRBJ2-3|TRBV7-3|.
CASSLGADFSTDTQYF
TGTGCCAGCAGCTTAGGGGCCGATTTTAGCACAGATACGCAGTATTTT
>.|TRBJ1-3|TRBV15|few
CATSRERVVGNTIYF
TGTGCCACCAGCAGAGAGAGGGTCGTTGGAAACACCATATATTTT
>TRBD2|TRBJ2-7|TRBV6-5|.
CASSATGTRGEQYF
TGTGCCAGCAGTGCGACCGGGACTAGGGGTGAGCAGTACTTC
>.|TRBJ2-5|TRBV5-1|few
CASSLVGRDAGETQYF
TGCGCCAGCAGCTTGGTTGGGCGGGACGCAGGAGAGACCCAGTACTTC
>.|TRBJ2-1|TRBV7-9|few
CASSLVLPGINEQFF
TGTGCCAGCAGCTTAGTCCTTCCAGGTATCAATGAGCAGTTCTTC
>TRBD1|TRBJ2-1|TRBV10-3|few
CAISARGNEQFF
TGTGCCATCAGTGCCAGGGGGAATGAGCAGTTCTTC
>.|TRBJ2-7|TRBV5-4|.
CASSWDLTYEQYF
TGTGCCAGCAGTTGGGACCTTACCTACGAGCAGTACTTC
>.|TRBJ2-1|TRBV7-3|few
CASSPRGFRGGEQFF
TGTGCCAGCAGCCCCAGGGGCTTCCGAGGCGGTGAGCAGTTCTTC
>.|TRBJ1-4|TRBV19|few
CATRPLGGNEKLFF
TGTGCCACCCGCCCTTTGGGCGGCAATGAAAAACTGTTTTTT
>TRBD1|TRBJ1-2|TRBV7-2|few
CASSYSQGTYGYTF
TGTGCCAGCAGCTATTCACAGGGGACCTATGGCTACACCTTC
>.|TRBJ1-2|TRBV5-1|many
CASSLEEGSYGYTF
TGCGCCAGCAGCTTGGAGGAGGGGAGCTATGGCTACACCTTC
>.|TRBJ1-1|TRBV5-1|.
CASSLGGTRSTEAFF
TGCGCCAGCAGCTTGGGGGGCACCCGTTCCACTGAAGCTTTCTTT
>.|TRBJ2-7|TRBV18|few
CASSQSGSSYEQYF
TGTGCCAGCTCACAATCGGGTTCTTCCTACGAGCAGTACTTC
>TRBD2|TRBJ2-5|TRBV5-6|few
CASSFRPGLVLETQYF
TGTGCCAGCAGCTTCCGTCCGGGACTAGTTCTGGAGACCCAGTACTTC
>.|TRBJ1-1|TRBV13|.
CASSLPRRDHVNTEAFF
TGTGCCAGCAGCTTGCCGAGGAGGGATCATGTGAACACTGAAGCTTTCTTT
>.|TRBJ2-7|TRBV21-1|few
CASSQPGGIYYEQYF
TGTGCCAGCAGCCAGCCAGGAGGAATATACTACGAGCAGTACTTC
>TRBD1|TRBJ1-4|TRBV7-2|many
CASSSDRGGKKLFF
TGTGCCAGCAGCTCCGACAGGGGGGGAAAAAAACTGTTTTTT
>TRBD2|TRBJ2-3|TRBV9|few
CASTDREGLNTDTQYF
TGTGCCAGCACCGATCGGGAGGGCCTTAACACAGATACGCAGTATTTT
>.|TRBJ2-5|TRBV9|many
CASSVTGETQYF
TGTGCCAGCAGCGTAACGGGAGAGACCCAGTACTTC
>TRBD1|TRBJ2-7|TRBV18|few
CASSTGQGLGKYEQYF
TGTGCCAGCTCAACAGGACAGGGGCTTGGGAAATACGAGCAGTACTTC
>.|TRBJ1-1|TRBV5-4|few
CASSLQGMGTEAFF
TGTGCCAGCAGCTTACAGGGTATGGGAACTGAAGCTTTCTTT
>.|TRBJ2-3|TRBV10-2|few
CASRRGQPTDTQYF
TGCGCCAGCAGACGCGGACAGCCCACAGATACGCAGTATTTT
>TRBD1|TRBJ2-3|TRBV28|many
CASSHGTAFTDTQYF
TGTGCCAGCAGCCATGGGACAGCCTTCACAGATACGCAGTATTTT
>TRBD1|TRBJ1-4|TRBV19|many
CASEGAMATNEKLFF
TGTGCCAGTGAGGGGGCGATGGCAACTAATGAAAAACTGTTTTTT
>TRBD1|TRBJ2-1|TRBV6-1|many
CASSARDRGLKEQFF
TGTGCCAGCAGTGCCCGGGACAGGGGGCTGAAGGAGCAGTTCTTC